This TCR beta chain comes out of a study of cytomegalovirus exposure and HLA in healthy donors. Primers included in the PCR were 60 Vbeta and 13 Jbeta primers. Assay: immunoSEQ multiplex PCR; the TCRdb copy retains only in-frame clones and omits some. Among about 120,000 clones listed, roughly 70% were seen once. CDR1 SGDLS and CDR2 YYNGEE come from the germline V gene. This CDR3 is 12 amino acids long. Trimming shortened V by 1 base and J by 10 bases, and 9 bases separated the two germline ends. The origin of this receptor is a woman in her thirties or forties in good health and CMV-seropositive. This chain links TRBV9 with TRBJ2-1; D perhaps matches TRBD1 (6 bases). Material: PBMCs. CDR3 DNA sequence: TGTGCCAGCAGCGTACCGAGGGGGGAGCAGTTCTTC. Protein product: CASSVPRGEQFF.